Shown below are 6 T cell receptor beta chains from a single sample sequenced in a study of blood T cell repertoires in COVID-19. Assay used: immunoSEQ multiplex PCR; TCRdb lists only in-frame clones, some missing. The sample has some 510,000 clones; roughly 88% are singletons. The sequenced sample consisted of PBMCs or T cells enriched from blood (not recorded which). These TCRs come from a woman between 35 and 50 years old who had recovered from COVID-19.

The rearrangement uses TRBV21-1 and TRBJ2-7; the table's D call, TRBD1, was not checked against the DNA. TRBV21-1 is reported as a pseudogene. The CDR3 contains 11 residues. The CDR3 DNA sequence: TGTGCCAGTCAGACATTCTACGAGCAGTACTTC. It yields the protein CASQTFYEQYF.

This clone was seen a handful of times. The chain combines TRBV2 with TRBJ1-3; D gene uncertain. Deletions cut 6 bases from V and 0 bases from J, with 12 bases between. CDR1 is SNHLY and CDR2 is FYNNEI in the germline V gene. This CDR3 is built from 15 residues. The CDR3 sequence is CASREQPVSGNTIYF. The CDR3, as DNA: TGTGCCAGCAGGGAGCAGCCCGTCTCTGGAAACACCATATATTTT.

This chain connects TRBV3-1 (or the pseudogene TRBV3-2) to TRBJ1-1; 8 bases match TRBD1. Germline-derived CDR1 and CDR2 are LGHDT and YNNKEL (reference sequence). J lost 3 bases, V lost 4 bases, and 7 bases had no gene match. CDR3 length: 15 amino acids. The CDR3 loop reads CASSLRGPIYTEAFF. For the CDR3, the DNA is TGTGCCAGCAGCCTCAGGGGGCCCATATACACTGAAGCTTTCTTT.

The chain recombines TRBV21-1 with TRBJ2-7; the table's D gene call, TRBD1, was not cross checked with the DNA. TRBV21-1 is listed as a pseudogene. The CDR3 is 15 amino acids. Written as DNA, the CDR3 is TGTGCCAGCAGCTCCTGCAGGGTCGTCTCCTACGAGCAGTACTTC. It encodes CASSSCRVVSYEQYF.

The CDR3 protein is CASSLTQDYEQYF. The CDR3 coding sequence is TGCGCCAGCAGCCTGACACAGGACTACGAGCAGTACTTC. The chain employs TRBV5-1 and TRBJ2-7; D might be TRBD1 (5 bases). Germline values: CDR1 SGHRS, CDR2 YFSETQ. V gave up 4 bases and J gave up 3 bases, with 11 bases separating them. The CDR3 runs to 13 residues. Full variable domain (missing parts from reference TRBV5-1 and TRBJ2-7): KAGVTQTPRYLIKTRGQQVTLSCSPISGHRSVSWYQQTPGQGLQFLFEYFSETQRNKGNFPGRFSGRQFSNSRSEMNVSTLELGDSALYLCASSLTQDYEQYFGPGTRLTVT.

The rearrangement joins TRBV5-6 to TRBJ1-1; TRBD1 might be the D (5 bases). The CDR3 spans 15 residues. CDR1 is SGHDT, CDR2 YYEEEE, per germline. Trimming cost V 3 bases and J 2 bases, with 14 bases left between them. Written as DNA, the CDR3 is TGTGCCAGCAGCTCGAGAGGACACTTTAACACTGAAGCTTTCTTT. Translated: CASSSRGHFNTEAFF.